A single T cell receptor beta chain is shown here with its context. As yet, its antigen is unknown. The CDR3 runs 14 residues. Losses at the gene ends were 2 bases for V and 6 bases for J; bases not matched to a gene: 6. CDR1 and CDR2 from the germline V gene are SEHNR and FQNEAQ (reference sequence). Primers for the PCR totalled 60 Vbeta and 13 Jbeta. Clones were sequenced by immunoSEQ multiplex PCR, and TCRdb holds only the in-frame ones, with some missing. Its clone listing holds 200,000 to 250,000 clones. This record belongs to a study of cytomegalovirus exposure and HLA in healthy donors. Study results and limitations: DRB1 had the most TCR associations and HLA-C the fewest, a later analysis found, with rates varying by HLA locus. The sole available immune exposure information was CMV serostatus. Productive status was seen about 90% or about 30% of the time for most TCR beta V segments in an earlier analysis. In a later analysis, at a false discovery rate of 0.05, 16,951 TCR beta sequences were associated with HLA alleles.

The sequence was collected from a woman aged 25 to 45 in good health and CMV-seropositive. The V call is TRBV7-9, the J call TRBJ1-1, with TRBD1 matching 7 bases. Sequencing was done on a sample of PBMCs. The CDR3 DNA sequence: TGTGCCAGCAGCTTAACAGGGGAACCCGCTGAAGCTTTCTTT. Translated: CASSLTGEPAEAFF.